Listed below are T cell receptor beta chains from one sample, sequenced in a study of cytomegalovirus exposure and HLA in healthy donors. Using immunoSEQ multiplex PCR, the repertoire was profiled, and TCRdb retains in-frame clones only, with some absent. Altogether approximately 190,000 clones are present, roughly 80% being singletons, with the ten largest covering more than 6%. Sequenced sample: PBMCs. The origin of the receptors is a man between 40 and 49 years old in good health and CMV-seropositive. Both conserved end residues are part of each CDR3. The D gene is left open where the match is weak. The listing skips clone size in some rows; elsewhere it reads once, few, many or a size class.

CDR3 length	J gene	clone size	V gene	D gene	CDR3 DNA	CDR3 protein
17	TRBJ2-7	.	TRBV10-3	TRBD1	TGTGCCATCAGCGCCTTGGGGGGGGACAGGGACCCCTACGAGCAGTACTTC	CAISALGGDRDPYEQYF
14	TRBJ1-1	.	TRBV28	.	TGTGCCAGCAGTTCCCCCAGGGGTGGCACTGAAGCTTTCTTT	CASSSPRGGTEAFF
10	TRBJ1-1	.	TRBV7-9	.	TGTGCCAGCGACGCCCAGGGGGCTTTCTTT	CASDAQGAFF
16	TRBJ1-5	.	TRBV7-6	.	TGTGCCAGCAGCCGATGGGCGGGCGGGGCCAATCAGCCCCAGCATTTT	CASSRWAGGANQPQHF
14	TRBJ2-7	.	TRBV28	.	TGTGCCAGCAGTTTTAGCGGACCAACCTACGAGCAGTACTTC	CASSFSGPTYEQYF
14	TRBJ2-7	few	TRBV18	TRBD2	TGTGCCAGCTCTTCCGGGAGGGGCCCCTACGAGCAGTACTTC	CASSSGRGPYEQYF
14	TRBJ1-3	.	TRBV7-2	.	TGTGCCAGCAGCTCGTCCAGGCCAGGAAACACCATATATTTT	CASSSSRPGNTIYF
15	TRBJ1-4	.	TRBV5-4	.	TGTGCTAGCTCCGGAGGGCCGCTCCTTAATGAAAAACTGTTTTTT	CASSGGPLLNEKLFF
17	TRBJ2-1	.	TRBV2	TRBD2	TGTGCCAGCAGTGTTTTGGAAGGTGGGGGGGCCTACAATGAGCAGTTCTTC	CASSVLEGGGAYNEQFF
13	TRBJ1-5	once	TRBV10-3	.	TGTGCCATCTCAGAGGGCGCCAATCAGCCCCAGCATTTT	CAISEGANQPQHF
12	TRBJ2-5	.	TRBV7-3	TRBD1	TGTGCCAGCAGCTTAACGGGACAGCCTATGTACTTC	CASSLTGQPMYF
15	TRBJ2-7	few	TRBV5-1	TRBD1	TGCGCCAGCAGCTGGGCGGACAGGGGATCCTACGAGCAGTACTTC	CASSWADRGSYEQYF
16	TRBJ2-5	.	TRBV6-6	TRBD1	TGTGCCAGCAGTTTCCCCACAGGGGGTCGACGAGAGACCCAGTACTTC	CASSFPTGGRRETQYF
16	TRBJ1-3	.	TRBV7-2	TRBD1	TGTGCCAGCAGCTATACAGGGGGCCGGTACTTTAACACCATATATTTT	CASSYTGGRYFNTIYF
15	TRBJ2-5	.	TRBV4-3	.	TGCGCCAGCAGCCAAGGGGCAGGGCGCGGAGAGACCCAGTACTTC	CASSQGAGRGETQYF
15	TRBJ2-3	few	TRBV19	TRBD2	TGTGCCACTGAACCGGGGGGGAAGTTCACAGATACGCAGTATTTT	CATEPGGKFTDTQYF
15	TRBJ2-5	.	TRBV27	.	TGTGCCAGCAGTGTCAGGGGTAGACCAGGGGAGACCCAGTACTTC	CASSVRGRPGETQYF
15	TRBJ2-7	.	TRBV7-9	TRBD1	TGTGCCAGCGGCTTAGAGGGACAGGGGATTGAAGAGCAGTACTTC	CASGLEGQGIEEQYF
12	TRBJ2-7	.	TRBV5-1	.	TGCGCCAGCAACTTGGGCGATTACGAGCAGTACTTC	CASNLGDYEQYF
15	TRBJ1-5	.	TRBV7-9	TRBD1	TGTTCCAGCAGCTCATACAGGGGTGGCAATCAGCCCCAGCATTTT	CSSSSYRGGNQPQHF
15	TRBJ2-2	few	TRBV5-8	TRBD2	TGTGCCAGCAGCCGTAGCGGGGGATCCGGGCGGGAGCTGTTTTTT	CASSRSGGSGRELFF
15	TRBJ1-5	.	TRBV6-6	TRBD1	TGTGCCAGCAGTTACATAAACTCAGGGGGTCAGCCCCAGCATTTT	CASSYINSGGQPQHF
13	TRBJ2-1	.	TRBV7-2	.	TGTGCCAGCAGCTTAAGAGGGTACAATGAGCAGTTCTTC	CASSLRGYNEQFF
16	TRBJ2-6	.	TRBV19	.	TGTGCCAGTAGTAAGGAGAGCAGCTCTGGGGCCAACGTCCTGACTTTC	CASSKESSSGANVLTF
15	TRBJ1-2	.	TRBV28	.	TGTGCCAGCCAGGGGCAGGGCTCGAGAAACTATGGCTACACCTTC	CASQGQGSRNYGYTF
12	TRBJ1-4	.	TRBV19	.	TGTGCCAGTACGAAGACAGGTGGACTTCTGTTTTTT	CASTKTGGLLFF
14	TRBJ1-1	.	TRBV7-2	TRBD1	TGTGCCAGCAGCTTTATACAGGGGAAGTCTGAAGCTTTCTTT	CASSFIQGKSEAFF
13	TRBJ1-1	few	TRBV27	TRBD1	TGTGCCAGCTGGACAGGGACGAGAACTGAAGCTTTCTTT	CASWTGTRTEAFF
19	TRBJ1-1	.	TRBV4-1	.	TGCGCCAGCAGCCAAGATATTTCGGGAGCCTCAAGATGGGGCACTGAAGCTTTCTTT	CASSQDISGASRWGTEAFF
15	TRBJ1-4	few	TRBV7-2	.	TGTGCCAGCAGCTTAGCAGGGGCGGCTAATGAAAAACTGTTTTTT	CASSLAGAANEKLFF
14	TRBJ1-1	.	TRBV9	.	TGTGCCAGCAGCGTAGAGGCCGGGTTTGGAGAAGCTTTCTTT	CASSVEAGFGEAFF
14	TRBJ1-1	.	TRBV5-1	.	TGCGCCAGCAGCATTTATCGGGGTAACACTGAAGCTTTCTTT	CASSIYRGNTEAFF
12	TRBJ2-7	.	TRBV6-5	TRBD2	TGTGCCCCCCGGGGGGGGGCCTACGAGCAGTACTTC	CAPRGGAYEQYF
16	TRBJ2-1	.	TRBV5-4	TRBD2	TGTGCCAGCAGCTTGTCTAGCGGGGGCATAGACAATGAGCAGTTCTTC	CASSLSSGGIDNEQFF
15	TRBJ1-1	.	TRBV7-2	.	TGTGCCAGCAGCTTAGAAGGTCAGGGTTTGGCTGAAGCTTTCTTT	CASSLEGQGLAEAFF
18	TRBJ1-5	.	TRBV18	.	TGTGCCAGCTCACCCGGGATGGGTTTAGTCTATAGCAATCAGCCCCAGCATTTT	CASSPGMGLVYSNQPQHF
15	TRBJ2-3	.	TRBV27	TRBD1	TGTGCCAGCAGCCCCTGGGGACAGCTCACAGATACGCAGTATTTT	CASSPWGQLTDTQYF
13	TRBJ2-1	once	TRBV27	.	TGTGCCAGCAGTTTTGATCGGTCCAATGAGCAGTTCTTC	CASSFDRSNEQFF
14	TRBJ1-5	.	TRBV5-6	TRBD1	TGTGCCAGCAGCGCCGACAGGGACAATCAGCCCCAGCATTTT	CASSADRDNQPQHF
16	TRBJ1-2	.	TRBV7-6	.	TGTGCCAGCAGCATGCCTACAGGGACGCGGCAACGGGGCTACACCTTC	CASSMPTGTRQRGYTF
14	TRBJ2-1	.	TRBV7-2	.	TGTGCCAGCAGCTTAGACACAGGTCACAATGAGCAGTTCTTC	CASSLDTGHNEQFF
15	TRBJ2-3	.	TRBV7-2	TRBD1	TGTGCCAGCAGCCCGGCCAGGGGGAGCACAGATACGCAGTATTTT	CASSPARGSTDTQYF
15	TRBJ1-4	many	TRBV7-6	TRBD1	TGTGCCACCGGACAGGCCCCAGGGGCTAATGAAAAACTGTTTTTT	CATGQAPGANEKLFF
13	TRBJ1-2	once	TRBV25-1	.	TGTGCCAGCAGTGACGGGACTCGCTATGGCTACACCTTC	CASSDGTRYGYTF
14	TRBJ2-2	.	TRBV27	.	TGTGCCAGCAGTAGGACTCATCCCCCCGGGGAGCTGTTTTTT	CASSRTHPPGELFF
13	TRBJ2-7	once	TRBV7-3	TRBD1	TGTGCCAGCAGCTGGGACAGGAATTACGAGCAGTACTTC	CASSWDRNYEQYF
14	TRBJ1-5	.	TRBV5-1	.	TGCGCCAGCAGCTCTACGCCCGAATCTCAGCCCCAGCATTTT	CASSSTPESQPQHF
15	TRBJ2-4	.	TRBV19	.	TGTGCCAGTAGTATTAGGGAGAGCGGCAAAAACATTCAGTACTTC	CASSIRESGKNIQYF
12	TRBJ1-1	.	TRBV6-5	.	TGTGCCAGCAGTACCCAGGGGACTGAAGCTTTCTTT	CASSTQGTEAFF
20	TRBJ1-5	.	TRBV7-5	.	TGTGCCAGAAGCCAGGACAGGGGGCCGTCCAGGCTTCCTAGCAATCAGCCCCAGCATTTT	CARSQDRGPSRLPSNQPQHF
16	TRBJ1-6	.	TRBV5-4	TRBD1	TGTGCCAGCAGCAACCGGGGAACAGGGGTACATTCACCCCTCCACTTT	CASSNRGTGVHSPLHF
16	TRBJ1-2	.	TRBV5-1	TRBD1	TGCGCCAGCAGCTTGGAGCAACCCGGGACAGGCTATGGCTACACCTTC	CASSLEQPGTGYGYTF
14	TRBJ1-3	.	TRBV5-1	.	TGCGCCAGCAGCCCGGCAGGGGCCGGAAACACCATATATTTT	CASSPAGAGNTIYF
15	TRBJ1-3	.	TRBV28	.	TGTGCCAGCAGGCCTACAGGGCACTCTGGAAACACCATATATTTT	CASRPTGHSGNTIYF
14	TRBJ1-2	.	TRBV2	TRBD1	TGTGCCAGCAGGTTGACAGGGGGCGTCTATGGCTACACCTTC	CASRLTGGVYGYTF
14	TRBJ1-2	once	TRBV7-2	TRBD1	TGTGCCAGCAGCACCCCACAGGGGTACTATGGCTACACCTTC	CASSTPQGYYGYTF